These 17 T cell receptor beta chains share one sample of origin, sequenced in a study of OX40 agonist ivuxolimab in advanced cancers. The repertoire was sequenced with immunoSEQ multiplex PCR; TCRdb's copy has only in-frame clones and lacks some. In the table there are 100,000 to 150,000 clones, about 93% of which are singletons. This specimen was CD4+ or CD8+ T cells sorted from blood, taken in a trial of the OX40 agonist ivuxolimab. All receptors come from an adult with an advanced solid tumor such as melanoma, head and neck, liver or kidney cancer.

This rearrangement joins TRBV7-8 to TRBJ1-3; D unresolved. V gave up 2 bases and J gave up 4 bases, with 18 bases separating them. There are 17 residues in the CDR3. Germline V gene data show CDR1 as SGHVS and CDR2 as FQNEAQ. The CDR3 bases are TGTGCCAGCAGCTTACGGTTCGGAGAACCCTCGGGAAACACCATATATTTT. Protein product: CASSLRFGEPSGNTIYF. Using reference TRBV7-8 and TRBJ1-3 for the parts outside the CDR3, the full variable domain is GAGVSQSPRYKVAKRGQDVALRCDPISGHVSLFWYQQALGQGPEFLTYFQNEAQLDKSGLPSDRFFAERPEGSVSTLKIQRTQQEDSAVYLCASSLRFGEPSGNTIYFGEGSWLTVV.

The CDR3 nucleotides are TGTGCCAGCAGCCAGACTAGCGGGAGGACAGATACGCAGTATTTT. The encoded protein is CASSQTSGRTDTQYF. The V call is TRBV4-2, the J call TRBJ2-3; 13 bases are a match to TRBD2. Germline V gene sequence: CDR1 LGHNA, CDR2 YNFKEQ. This CDR3 spans 15 amino acids. V lost 3 bases to trimming and J lost 3 bases; unmatched junction nucleotides: 0.

The chain recombines TRBV28 with TRBJ1-4; D is uncertain. Trimming removed 6 bases from V and 1 base from J, with 15 bases in between. Germline CDR1 MDHEN, CDR2 SYDVKM. This CDR3 comprises 16 residues. Here the CDR3 DNA reads TGTGCCAGCAGCTGGGCCCTGGGGAGAACTAATGAAAAACTGTTTTTT. Amino acid sequence: CASSWALGRTNEKLFF.

The chain combines TRBV7-3 with TRBJ2-7; tentative D call: TRBD2 (5 bases). Trimming left V 0 bases short and J 4 bases short, with 16 bases between. Germline V gene sequence: CDR1 SGHTA, CDR2 FQGTGA. There are 16 residues in the CDR3. CDR3 nucleotides: TGTGCCAGCAGCTTAACCGGAGGCAGCAAAGCGTACGAGCAGTACTTC. Protein: CASSLTGGSKAYEQYF.

This chain connects TRBV28 to TRBJ2-7; 8 nucleotides agree with TRBD2. The CDR3 length is 12 residues. CDR1 MDHEN and CDR2 SYDVKM come from the germline V gene. The trim removed 5 bases at V and 7 bases at J, leaving 4 bases unmatched. CDR3 nucleotide sequence: TGTGCCAGCAGTGCCGGGACTAGTGAGCAGTACTTC. Its protein is CASSAGTSEQYF.

The chain joins TRBV5-1 to TRBJ1-6, with 7 bases aligning to TRBD1. Germline assignment: CDR1 SGHRS and CDR2 YFSETQ. V lost 1 base to trimming and J lost 7 bases; unmatched junction nucleotides: 5. The length of the CDR3 is 15 residues. DNA for the CDR3: TGCGCCAGCAGCTTGATGACAGGGAACAATTCACCCCTCCACTTT. Translation: CASSLMTGNNSPLHF.

J is TRBJ2-7 and V is TRBV7-6; maybe TRBD2 (5 bases). CDR1 and CDR2 (germline): SGHVS, FNYEAQ. The V gene lost 7 bases and the J gene lost 6 bases, with 22 bases spanning the gap. The CDR3 covers 15 residues. In nucleotides, the CDR3 is TGTGCCAGCAAACCGGGTCCCCACCTTCGGGGCGAGCAGTACTTC. Its translation: CASKPGPHLRGEQYF. Supplemented by reference TRBV7-6 and TRBJ2-7, the full variable domain reads GAGVSQSPRYKVTKRGQDVALRCDPISGHVSLYWYRQALGQGPEFLTYFNYEAQQDKSGLPNDRFSAERPEGSISTLTIQRTEQRDSAMYRCASKPGPHLRGEQYFGPGTRLTVT.

This clone has just one count. The chain couples TRBV15 to TRBJ1-2; 8 nucleotides line up with TRBD1. The CDR3 spans 15 residues. Per the germline V gene, CDR1 is LNHNV and CDR2 is YYDKDF (reference sequence). V dropped 1 base and J dropped 4; count of bases not matched to a gene: 5. The chain's CDR3 is CATSRARTGGYGYTF. CDR3 DNA sequence: TGTGCCACCAGCAGAGCCCGTACAGGGGGCTATGGCTACACCTTC. Together with reference TRBV15 and TRBJ1-2, the CDR3 gives the full variable domain: DAMVIQNPRYQVTQFGKPVTLSCSQTLNHNVMYWYQQKSSQAPKLLFHYYDKDFNNEADTPDNFQSRRPNTSFCFLDIRSPGLGDTAMYLCATSRARTGGYGYTFGSGTRLTVV.

This chain connects TRBV6-6 to TRBJ1-1, with 8 bases that match TRBD1. V lost 6 bases and J lost 3; bases outside the gene matches: 6. Germline V gene sequence: CDR1 MNHNY, CDR2 SVGAGI (reference sequence). The CDR3 sequence is 14 residues long. CDR3 coding DNA: TGTGCCAGCAGCCGGGGACAGGCCGACACTGAAGCTTTCTTT. Translation: CASSRGQADTEAFF.

This chain uses TRBV18 with TRBJ2-5; possibly TRBD1 or TRBD2 for D (5 bases each). The J call is doubtful: the DNA matches TRBJ2-7 better. The CDR3 loop spans 16 amino acids. Germline loops: CDR1 KGHSH, CDR2 LQKENI. CDR3 in amino acids: CASSPIGAGLSYEQYF. For the CDR3, the DNA is TGTGCCAGCTCCCCAATAGGGGCAGGACTTTCCTACGAGCAGTACTTC.

The rearrangement links TRBV18 to TRBJ2-7, with 8 bases matching TRBD1. The CDR3 covers 15 residues. CDR1 is KGHSH and CDR2 is LQKENI in the germline V gene. The ends lost 6 bases at V and 0 bases at J; junction bases unmatched: 7. The CDR3 sequence: CASSPTGVRSYEQYF. The CDR3 bases are TGTGCCAGCTCGCCGACAGGGGTGCGCTCCTACGAGCAGTACTTC.

This sequence joins TRBV6-1 and TRBJ2-3; 10 nucleotides match TRBD1. The CDR3 extends over 14 amino acids. Germline loops: CDR1 MNHNS, CDR2 SASEGT. The junction had 4 bases not matched to a gene; V was cut back by 5 bases and J by 5 bases. The CDR3 spells CASSFDRGRDTQYF. The CDR3 DNA is TGTGCCAGCAGTTTTGACAGGGGGCGAGATACGCAGTATTTT.

This clone was recorded once. The DNA for the CDR3 is TGTGCCAGCAGCTTAGTTTTCGGGGTGGACACAGATACGCAGTATTTT. Its translation: CASSLVFGVDTDTQYF. The gene calls are TRBV11-2 and TRBJ2-3; D is possibly TRBD2 (5 bases). Germline-derived CDR1 and CDR2 are SGHAT and FQNNGV. V dropped 1 base and J dropped 2 bases, with 13 bases sitting between them. The CDR3 length is 16 residues.

This clone was detected a few times. J is TRBJ1-1 and V is TRBV2; D might be TRBD1 (5 bases). The CDR3 length is 15 residues. Trimming took off 2 bases at V and 7 bases at J, with 17 bases between the two ends. Germline-derived CDR1 and CDR2 are SNHLY and FYNNEI. The CDR3 is CASSEPGSRVVEAFF. The CDR3 nucleotides read TGTGCCAGCAGTGAACCTGGAAGCAGGGTGGTTGAAGCTTTCTTT.

The chain recombines TRBV28 with TRBJ2-1; the match to TRBD2 covers 9 bases. V shed 8 bases, J shed 0 bases, and the junction held 11 bases outside the gene matches. Germline CDR1 MDHEN, CDR2 SYDVKM. The CDR3 is made up of 17 amino acids. CDR3 amino acids: CASGERASGTSYNEQFF. CDR3 in DNA: TGTGCCAGCGGGGAGAGGGCTAGCGGGACCTCCTACAATGAGCAGTTCTTC.

The chain carries TRBV5-6 and TRBJ2-5, with TRBD2 matching over 7 bases. V lost 4 bases and J lost 3; bases outside the gene matches: 6. The CDR3 totals 14 residues. Germline-derived CDR1 and CDR2 are SGHDT and YYEEEE. CDR3 sequence: CASSPGLAEETQYF. The CDR3 DNA reads TGTGCCAGCAGCCCGGGGCTAGCGGAAGAGACCCAGTACTTC.

V usage is TRBV11-2 and J usage is TRBJ2-3; D not certain. Between the trimmed V and J ends, which lost 5 bases and 2 bases, there was a span of 5 bases. Germline values: CDR1 SGHAT, CDR2 FQNNGV. The CDR3 has 12 residues. As DNA, the CDR3 is TGTGCCAGCAGCCCCTACACAGATACGCAGTATTTT. Its protein product is CASSPYTDTQYF.